Below, one TCR beta chain is given with its context. This sample was included in a study of blood T cells in healthy people across ages. PCR was performed a second time for roughly 7 to 12 cycles using a sample-barcoded 5' primer and a J-beta primer mix. Every molecule of cDNA carried a tag from a template-switch adaptor with 12 random nucleotides. MiXCR, applied by TCRdb to the 5' RACE reads, yields one record per CDR3 protein. The table has roughly 1,500,000 distinct CDR3 sequences, about 43% seen once. The origin of this receptor is a young woman in good health. The sample taken for sequencing was blood.

In DNA, the CDR3 is TGTGCCAGCTCACCCGAGGCGATTCGCGGCTACACCTTC. It specifies CASSPEAIRGYTF. V is TRBV18 and J is TRBJ1-2; D remains ambiguous. Germline V gene data show CDR1 as KGHSH and CDR2 as LQKENI. The CDR3 is made up of 13 amino acids. Trimming removed 3 bases from V and 8 bases from J, with 13 bases in between.